The present TCR beta chain was sequenced within a study of blood T cell repertoires in COVID-19. The CDR3 spans 14 residues. V was cut by 0 bases and J by 0 bases, with 3 bases left in between. CDR1 and CDR2 (germline): SGHAT, FQNNGV. This clone was observed once. Per the original data handling: Reference gene primer amplification gave estimated nucleated cell counts. Here immunoSEQ multiplex PCR was the method, and the copy in TCRdb shows in-frame clones only, minus some. V and J calls and clone size follow that table, whereas D and trimming were derived from the DNA. The table lists about 360,000 clones, around 90% of them singletons.

Sample: peripheral blood. V and J are TRBV11-2 and TRBJ1-3; D call uncertain. This clonotype was sampled from a human donor in a cohort sampled during active COVID-19. CDR3 coding DNA: TGTGCCAGCAGCTTAGATAGCTCTGGAAACACCATATATTTT. This sequence encodes CASSLDSSGNTIYF.